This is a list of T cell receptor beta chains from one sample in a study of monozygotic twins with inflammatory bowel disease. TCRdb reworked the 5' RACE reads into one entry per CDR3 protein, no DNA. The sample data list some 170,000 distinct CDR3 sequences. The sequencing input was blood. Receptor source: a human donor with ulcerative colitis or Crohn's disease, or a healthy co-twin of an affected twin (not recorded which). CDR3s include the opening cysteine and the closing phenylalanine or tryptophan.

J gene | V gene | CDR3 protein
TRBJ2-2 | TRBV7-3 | CASSAGATNTGELFF
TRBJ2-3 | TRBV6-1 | CARNLRQALTDTQYF
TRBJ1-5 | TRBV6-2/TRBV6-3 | CASSLLRVLANQPQHF
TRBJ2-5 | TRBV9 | CASSPSGGGTETQYF
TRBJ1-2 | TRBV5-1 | CASSQTANYGYTF
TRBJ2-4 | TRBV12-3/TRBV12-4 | CASSFSNMQYF
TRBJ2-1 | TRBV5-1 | CASSKPTGVGYNEQFF
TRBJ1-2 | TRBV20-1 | CSALRQNDYGYTF
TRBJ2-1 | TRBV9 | CASSVGGGRGGEQFF
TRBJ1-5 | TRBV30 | CAWSVGGAQPQHF
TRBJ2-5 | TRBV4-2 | CASSQDSKKGQSHF
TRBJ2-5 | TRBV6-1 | CASSRGEAVGETQYF
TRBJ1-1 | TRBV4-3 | CASSTQQGANPEAFF
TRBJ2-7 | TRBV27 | CASSLSGGEQYF
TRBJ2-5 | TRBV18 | CASSPLERQETQYF
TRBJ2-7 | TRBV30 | CAWLAGAREQYF
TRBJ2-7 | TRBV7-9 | CASSLLRWDLYEQYF
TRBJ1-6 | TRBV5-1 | CASSRESSYNSPLHF